This TCR beta chain originates from a study of T cell responses to AZD1222 COVID-19 vaccine. The data were produced by immunoSEQ multiplex PCR, yet TCRdb's version contains in-frame clones alone and is incomplete. The repertoire holds roughly 200,000 clones, 90% to 95% seen once, with 3% to 4% in the top ten. This TCR was sampled from an adult who received the AZD1222 COVID-19 vaccine. The sample consisted of peripheral blood, taken 28 days after the second AZD1222 dose.

The CDR3, as DNA: TGTGCCAGCGGCCTCATGGGAGGCCCAACAGATACGCAGTATTTT. Residues: CASGLMGGPTDTQYF. This chain links TRBV7-2 with TRBJ2-3; D is perhaps TRBD2 (6 bases). Germline CDR1 SGHTA, CDR2 FQGNSA. This CDR3 region has 15 residues. With 8 bases removed from V and 3 bases from J, the gap between germline ends came to 18 bases.